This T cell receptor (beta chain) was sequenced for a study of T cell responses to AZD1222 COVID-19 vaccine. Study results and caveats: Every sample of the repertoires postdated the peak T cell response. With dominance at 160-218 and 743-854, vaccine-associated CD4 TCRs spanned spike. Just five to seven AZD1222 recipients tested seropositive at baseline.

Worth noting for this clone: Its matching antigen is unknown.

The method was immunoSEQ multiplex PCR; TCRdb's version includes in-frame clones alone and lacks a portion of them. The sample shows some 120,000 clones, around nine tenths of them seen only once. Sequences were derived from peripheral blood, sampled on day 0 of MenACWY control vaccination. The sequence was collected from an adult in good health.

CDR3 residues: CASSPYRSGSPLHF. CDR3 nucleotide sequence: TGTGCCAGCAGCCCCTATAGGTCGGGATCACCCCTCCACTTT. J is TRBJ1-6 and V is TRBV9, with D unclear. The CDR3 is made up of 14 amino acids. Trimming shortened V by 4 bases and J by 10 bases, and 15 bases separated the two germline ends. Germline V lookup: CDR1 SGDLS, CDR2 YYNGEE. Using reference TRBV9 and TRBJ1-6 for the parts outside the CDR3, the full variable domain is DSGVTQTPKHLITATGQRVTLRCSPRSGDLSVYWYQQSLDQGLQFLIQYYNGEERAKGNILERFSAQQFPDLHSELNLSSLELGDSALYFCASSPYRSGSPLHFGNGTRLTVT.